This T cell receptor (beta chain) was sequenced for a study of a mutant IDH1 vaccine in newly diagnosed glioma. As for the study in general: First vaccine doses came 4-6 weeks after radiotherapy alone, or with temozolomide cycles. Males made up around 62% and females approximately 38% of treated patients, whose mean age was around 40 years. Findings and limits, study-wide: Pseudoprogression appeared independent of alterations in top peripheral clonotypes.

Sequencing was performed with immunoSEQ multiplex PCR; in TCRdb, only in-frame clones are kept and a portion is missing. Altogether 23,000 or so clones are present, around 79% being singletons, with the ten largest covering roughly a tenth. This CDR3 has 12 residues. The germline V gene encodes CDR1 SNHLY and CDR2 FYNNEI. The V end lost 7 bases, the J end lost 3 bases, and 7 bases lay between the germline ends. Of note for this clone: The antigen remains unidentified.

Indicated time point: week 5, during vaccination. Topical imiquimod accompanied each vaccine dose, which consisted of 300 ug of mutant IDH1 20-mer peptide. Tumors from donors were new WHO grade 3 or 4 IDH1-mutant astrocytomas with ATRX loss. This sample comprised PBMCs, obtained from a glioma patient whose treatment included an IDH1 peptide vaccine. The chain couples TRBV2 to TRBJ1-5, with D uncertain. This TCR was recovered from a man aged 35 to 55 with glioma. Here the CDR3 DNA reads TGTGCCAGCATGGCGGACAATCAGCCCCAGCATTTT. This gives the protein CASMADNQPQHF.